The present TCR beta chain was sequenced within a study of control samples from healthy donors and cancer patients. The table came from immunoSEQ multiplex PCR; TCRdb's copy has only in-frame clones and leaves some out. Here the sample spans about 220,000 clones, around 94% being singletons. The count of this clone is one. The sequencing input was blood. The sequence was obtained from a man between 45 and 60 years old in good health.

The DNA of the CDR3 is TGTGCCAGCAGTGAAGGATCCCGAGGCTACACCTTC. Its protein is CASSEGSRGYTF. The chain has TRBV2 and TRBJ1-2, with D uncertain. Germline values: CDR1 SNHLY, CDR2 FYNNEI. This CDR3 comprises 12 residues. Trimming removed 1 base from V and 8 bases from J, with 8 bases in between.